These 26 T cell receptor beta chains came from one sample sequenced in a study of CD8 T cells in Susac syndrome. Reverse transcription of roughly 0.5 to 1 ug RNA was carried out with random hexamers. A single record per CDR3 protein comes from TCRdb applying MiXCR to the immunoSEQ multiplex PCR reads. The data contain 190,000 or so distinct CDR3 sequences, roughly 95% of them seen just once; the ten biggest clones take up about 0.087%. The sequencing input was CD4+ T cells from PBMCs. The receptor source for this set is a human donor with multiple sclerosis.

V is TRBV30 and J is TRBJ1-2, with D hard to call. The germline V gene encodes CDR1 GTSNPN and CDR2 SVGIG (reference sequence). This CDR3 comprises 10 residues. V was clipped by 7 bases and J by 3 bases, with 6 bases between them. This chain's CDR3 is CASWDYGYTF. The CDR3 DNA reads TGTGCCTCGTGGGACTATGGCTACACCTTC.

The chain combines TRBV6-6 with TRBJ1-1; a possible D gene is TRBD1 (5 bases). Germline V gene sequence: CDR1 MNHNY, CDR2 SVGAGI (reference sequence). V was pared by 6 bases and J by 2 bases, with 10 bases between. The length of the CDR3 is 13 residues. The CDR3 spells CASRWGTNTEAFF. In DNA, the CDR3 is TGTGCCAGCAGGTGGGGGACCAACACTGAAGCTTTCTTT.

The chain joins TRBV30 to TRBJ2-7; the D gene is possibly TRBD2 (5 bases). The CDR3 totals 13 residues. With 3 bases removed from V and 11 bases from J, the gap between germline ends came to 20 bases. Germline assignment: CDR1 GTSNPN and CDR2 SVGIG (reference sequence). The CDR3 loop reads CAWRGLAAGDEYF. CDR3 sequence (DNA): TGTGCCTGGAGAGGGCTAGCTGCCGGGGATGAGTACTTC.

This chain connects TRBV20-1 to TRBJ1-1; D might be TRBD1 (5 bases). V was shortened by 0 bases and J by 5 bases, with 16 bases between the two germline ends. The CDR3 length is 15 residues. Germline values: CDR1 DFQATT, CDR2 SNEGSKA (reference sequence). In nucleotides, the CDR3 is TGCAGTGCTAGAGAGGGCAAAGGGGTAGGGACTGAAGCTTTCTTT. This encodes CSAREGKGVGTEAFF.

The chain uses TRBV2 and TRBJ1-5; weak D call: TRBD1 (6 bases). In germline, CDR1 is SNHLY, CDR2 FYNNEI. V dropped 6 bases and J dropped 4 bases, with 16 bases sitting between them. The CDR3 contains 15 residues. The DNA of the CDR3 is TGTGCCAGCAGCCCTGGGTCAGGGGTAAATCAGCCCCAGCATTTT. As protein: CASSPGSGVNQPQHF.

The chain has TRBV20-1 and TRBJ2-5; TRBD2 aligns across 8 bases. V was pared by 3 bases and J by 0 bases, with 0 bases of the junction left unmatched. Germline-derived CDR1 and CDR2 are DFQATT and SNEGSKA (reference sequence). This CDR3 has 13 residues. The CDR3 DNA follows: TGCAGTGCTAGCGGGAGGGACCAAGAGACCCAGTACTTC. Translated, it gives CSASGRDQETQYF.

The chain carries TRBV2 and TRBJ1-6, with unresolved D. Germline CDR1 is SNHLY and CDR2 is FYNNEI. Trimming removed 6 bases at V and 11 bases at J, with 11 bases between. This CDR3 is built from 12 residues. The CDR3 protein is CASSDTVPPLHF. The CDR3 DNA is TGTGCCAGCAGCGATACAGTTCCACCCCTCCACTTT. Using reference TRBV2 and TRBJ1-6 for the parts outside the CDR3, the full variable domain is EPEVTQTPSHQVTQMGQEVILRCVPISNHLYFYWYRQILGQKVEFLVSFYNNEISEKSEIFDDQFSVERPDGSNFTLKIRSTKLEDSAMYFCASSDTVPPLHFGNGTRLTVT.

The chain uses TRBV6-1 and TRBJ2-3; 10 bases line up with TRBD2. The CDR3 is made up of 17 amino acids. Germline V gene sequence: CDR1 MNHNS, CDR2 SASEGT. The ends lost 10 bases at V and 0 bases at J; junction bases unmatched: 13. The CDR3 DNA reads TGTGCCATCGTAGCGGGGGGCCAACCTCTTAGCACAGATACGCAGTATTTT. It translates to CAIVAGGQPLSTDTQYF.

This chain links TRBV12-3 or TRBV12-4 with TRBJ1-6, with TRBD1 identical over 8 bases. V lost 7 bases, J lost 10 bases, and 9 bases stayed unmatched. The CDR3 consists of 14 residues. In DNA, the CDR3 is TGTGCCAGCACCCTTCGGACAGGGAACTCACCCCTCCACTTT. Encoded protein: CASTLRTGNSPLHF.

The chain links TRBV3-1 to TRBJ2-5; TRBD2 agrees at 7 bases. Germline CDR1 reads LGHDT; CDR2 reads YNNKEL (reference sequence). After removal of 7 bases from V and 1 base from J, the junction contained 9 bases not matched to a gene. The CDR3 loop spans 15 amino acids. CDR3 nucleotides: TGTGCCAGCAATCAGATGCCGGGGGGCCAAGAGACCCAGTACTTC. Translating gives CASNQMPGGQETQYF.

The chain recombines TRBV3-1 with TRBJ2-5; unclear D gene. The V and J ends lost 3 bases and 7 bases respectively, with 9 bases between them. The CDR3 totals 12 residues. Germline V gene data show CDR1 as LGHDT and CDR2 as YNNKEL (reference sequence). The CDR3 bases are TGTGCCAGCAGCCAGGGTTCAGGGACCCAGTACTTC. Translating gives CASSQGSGTQYF.

The chain has TRBV7-9 and TRBJ2-1; 8 bases match TRBD2. The CDR3 extends over 16 amino acids. After removal of 3 bases from V and 9 bases from J, the junction contained 13 bases not matched to a gene. CDR1 is SEHNR and CDR2 is FQNEAQ in the germline V gene (reference sequence). CDR3 residues: CASSFRSGRRVGEQFF. As DNA, the CDR3 is TGTGCCAGCAGCTTTAGGAGCGGGAGACGGGTAGGTGAGCAGTTCTTC.

The chain is built from TRBV20-1 and TRBJ1-2; D perhaps matches TRBD1 (6 bases). V gave up 0 bases and J gave up 0 bases, with 14 bases separating them. Per the germline V gene, CDR1 is DFQATT and CDR2 is SNEGSKA (reference sequence). This CDR3 comprises 16 residues. CDR3 sequence reads: CSAREDSWGANYGYTF. Here the CDR3 DNA reads TGCAGTGCTAGAGAGGACAGCTGGGGGGCTAACTATGGCTACACCTTC.

The rearrangement uses TRBV19 and TRBJ1-1, with 9 bases identical to TRBD1. CDR1 LNHDA and CDR2 SQIVND come from the germline V gene (reference sequence). The trim removed 4 bases at V and 7 bases at J, leaving 4 bases unmatched. CDR3 length: 13 amino acids. The CDR3 reads CASSTGQGFEAFF. CDR3 nucleotides: TGTGCCAGTAGTACGGGACAGGGATTTGAAGCTTTCTTT.

This clonotype was observed once. This chain connects TRBV19 to TRBJ1-2; no definite D call. With 8 bases removed from V and 2 bases from J, the gap between germline ends came to 9 bases. The CDR3 is 12 residues long. The germline V gene encodes CDR1 LNHDA and CDR2 SQIVND (reference sequence). CDR3 nucleotides: TGTGCCAGTTACATGTACAACTATGGCTACACCTTC. Amino acid sequence: CASYMYNYGYTF.

The chain uses TRBV29-1 and TRBJ1-5, with TRBD1 matching 8 bases. V was clipped by 6 bases and J by 5 bases; unmatched bases: 6. Germline values: CDR1 SQVTM, CDR2 ANQGSEA. The CDR3 contains 13 residues. Here the CDR3 reads CSVAGGIDQPQHF. The CDR3 coding sequence is TGCAGCGTAGCAGGGGGCATTGATCAGCCCCAGCATTTT. The full variable domain, completed using reference TRBV29-1 and TRBJ1-5, is SAVISQKPSRDICQRGTSLTIQCQVDSQVTMMFWYRQQPGQSLTLIATANQGSEATYESGFVIDKFPISRPNLTFSTLTVSNMSPEDSSIYLCSVAGGIDQPQHFGDGTRLSIL.

The chain carries TRBV30 and TRBJ2-7, with TRBD1 matching over 7 bases. CDR3 length equals 15 residues. Trimming took 3 bases from V and 2 from J; bases not matched to a gene: 10. The germline gives CDR1 GTSNPN, CDR2 SVGIG (reference sequence). The CDR3 loop is CAWSPTTGPAYEQYF. The DNA of the CDR3 is TGTGCCTGGAGCCCCACGACAGGGCCTGCCTACGAGCAGTACTTC. Complete variable domain (other parts from reference TRBV30 and TRBJ2-7): SQTIHQWPATLVQPVGSPLSLECTVEGTSNPNLYWYRQAAGRGLQLLFYSVGIGQISSEVPQNLSASRPQDRQFILSSKKLLLSDSGFYLCAWSPTTGPAYEQYFGPGTRLTVT.

V gene TRBV2 combines with J gene TRBJ2-5; D not resolved. The V and J ends lost 5 bases and 5 bases respectively, with 6 bases between them. Germline lookup yields CDR1 SNHLY and CDR2 FYNNEI. The CDR3 length is 11 residues. CDR3: CASSKEETQYF. Here the CDR3 DNA reads TGTGCCAGCAGTAAGGAGGAGACCCAGTACTTC.

The chain carries TRBV7-2 and TRBJ2-1; TRBD2 matches at 7 bases. V lost 7 bases and J lost 5; bases outside the gene matches: 5. This CDR3 comprises 13 residues. Germline V lookup: CDR1 SGHTA, CDR2 FQGNSA. The CDR3 sequence: CASIERGHNEQFF. In DNA form, the CDR3 reads TGTGCCAGCATCGAGCGGGGCCACAATGAGCAGTTCTTC.

A single count supports this clonotype. The chain employs TRBV11-2 and TRBJ1-5; D might be TRBD1 (6 bases). CDR1 and CDR2 (germline): SGHAT, FQNNGV. Trimming pared 1 base from V and 9 bases from J, leaving 10 bases between. The CDR3 extends over 13 amino acids. CDR3 sequence reads: CASSLGAGAPQHF. CDR3 nucleotides: TGTGCCAGCAGCTTAGGAGCAGGGGCGCCCCAGCATTTT.

The chain is built from TRBV20-1 and TRBJ2-2, with TRBD1 matching 9 bases. CDR1 is DFQATT and CDR2 is SNEGSKA in the germline V gene (reference sequence). This CDR3 spans 15 amino acids. V was pared by 0 bases and J by 6 bases, with 5 bases of the junction left unmatched. For the CDR3, the DNA is TGCAGTGCTAGAGACATGGGACAGGGTGCCGGGGAGCTGTTTTTT. As protein: CSARDMGQGAGELFF.

In the case of this clonotype: Its ends do not fully match the called genes, so a read error is possible. V is TRBV4-1 and J is TRBJ2-7; D call uncertain. Germline assignment: CDR1 MGHRA and CDR2 YSYEKL. The CDR3 runs to 18 residues. The CDR3 nucleotides are TGTGCCAGCAGCCAAGATTATCGAAGGGTGGGTAGCTCCTACGAGCAGTACTTC. It yields the protein CASSQDYRRVGSSYEQYF.

The chain is built from TRBV15 and TRBJ1-2; tentatively, D is TRBD1 (6 bases). CDR3 size: 13 residues. V was pared by 6 bases and J by 11 bases, with 19 bases between. In germline, CDR1 is LNHNV, CDR2 YYDKDF (reference sequence). This CDR3 reads CATSLNRVGWYTF. CDR3 nucleotide sequence: TGTGCCACCAGTCTTAACAGGGTGGGCTGGTACACCTTC.

The chain is built from TRBV29-1 and TRBJ2-3, with D unclear. This CDR3 is built from 10 residues. Germline V gene data show CDR1 as SQVTM and CDR2 as ANQGSEA. V was cut by 5 bases and J by 6 bases, with 6 bases left in between. The CDR3 sequence: CSVRKDTQYF. The DNA for the CDR3 is TGCAGCGTTCGGAAGGATACGCAGTATTTT.

V gene TRBV20-1 combines with J gene TRBJ1-4, with no clear D. CDR1 is DFQATT, CDR2 SNEGSKA, per germline (reference sequence). The germline V and J ends were trimmed by 5 bases and 1 base, with 5 bases remaining between them. The length of the CDR3 is 12 residues. CDR3 sequence: CSARGTNEKLFF. As DNA, the CDR3 is TGCAGTGCTCGAGGAACTAATGAAAAACTGTTTTTT.

The CDR3 loop reads CASSFPGPKNIQYF. The CDR3 DNA sequence: TGTGCCAGCAGCTTCCCGGGGCCTAAAAACATTCAGTACTTC. The rearrangement links TRBV7-9 to TRBJ2-4; TRBD1 or TRBD2 may be the D gene (5 bases each). Germline CDR1 SEHNR, CDR2 FQNEAQ (reference sequence). V was pared by 3 bases and J by 4 bases, with 10 bases between. CDR3 length equals 14 residues.